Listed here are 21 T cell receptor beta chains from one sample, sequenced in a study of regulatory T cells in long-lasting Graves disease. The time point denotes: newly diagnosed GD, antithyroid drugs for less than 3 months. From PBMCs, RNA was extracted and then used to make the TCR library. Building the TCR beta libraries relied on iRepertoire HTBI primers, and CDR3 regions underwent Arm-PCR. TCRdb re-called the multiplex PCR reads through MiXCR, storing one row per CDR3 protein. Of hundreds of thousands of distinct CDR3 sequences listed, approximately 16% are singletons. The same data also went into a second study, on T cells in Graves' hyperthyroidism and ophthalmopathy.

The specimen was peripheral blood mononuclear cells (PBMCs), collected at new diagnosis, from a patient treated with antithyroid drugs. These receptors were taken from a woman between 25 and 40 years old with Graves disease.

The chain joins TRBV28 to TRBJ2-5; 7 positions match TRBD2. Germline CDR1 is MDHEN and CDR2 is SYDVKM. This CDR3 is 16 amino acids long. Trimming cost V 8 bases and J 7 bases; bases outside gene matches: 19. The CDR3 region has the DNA TGTGCCAGCGCCATGGGGGGGTATGGTTTGCGCGGGACCCAGTACTTC. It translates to CASAMGGYGLRGTQYF.

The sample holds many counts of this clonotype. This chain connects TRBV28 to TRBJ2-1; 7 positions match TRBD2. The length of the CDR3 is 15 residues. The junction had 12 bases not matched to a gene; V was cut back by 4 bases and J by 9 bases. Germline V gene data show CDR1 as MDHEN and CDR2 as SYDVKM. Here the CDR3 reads CASSSSAREPIEQFF. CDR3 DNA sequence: TGTGCCAGCAGTTCCTCCGCGCGGGAGCCGATTGAGCAGTTCTTC.

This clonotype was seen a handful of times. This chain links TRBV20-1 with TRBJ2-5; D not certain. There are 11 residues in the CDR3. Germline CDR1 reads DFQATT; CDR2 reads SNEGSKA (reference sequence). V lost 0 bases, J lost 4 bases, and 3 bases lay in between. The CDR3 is CSARDLETQYF. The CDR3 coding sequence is TGCAGTGCTAGAGATCTAGAGACCCAGTACTTC.

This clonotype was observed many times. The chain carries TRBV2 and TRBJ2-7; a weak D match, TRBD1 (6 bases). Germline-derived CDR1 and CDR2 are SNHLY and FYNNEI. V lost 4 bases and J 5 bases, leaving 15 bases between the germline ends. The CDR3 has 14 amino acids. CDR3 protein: CASSVPQGNHEQYF. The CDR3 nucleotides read TGTGCCAGCAGTGTCCCGCAGGGGAACCACGAGCAGTACTTC.

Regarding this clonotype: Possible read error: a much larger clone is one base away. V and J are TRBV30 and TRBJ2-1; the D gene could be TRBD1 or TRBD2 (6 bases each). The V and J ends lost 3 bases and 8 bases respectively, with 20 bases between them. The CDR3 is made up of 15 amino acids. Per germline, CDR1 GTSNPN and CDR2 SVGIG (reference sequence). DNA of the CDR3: TGTGCCTGGAGCCCTGGAGGGGGTTCACCGGATGAGCAGTTCTTC. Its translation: CAWSPGGGSPDEQFF.

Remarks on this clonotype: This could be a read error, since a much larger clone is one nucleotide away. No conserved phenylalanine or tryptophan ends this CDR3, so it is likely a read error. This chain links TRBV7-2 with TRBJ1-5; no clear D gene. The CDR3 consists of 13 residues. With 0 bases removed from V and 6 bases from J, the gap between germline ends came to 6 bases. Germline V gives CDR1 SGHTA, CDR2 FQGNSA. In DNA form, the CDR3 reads TGTGCCAGCAGCTTAGCATTGGGTCAGCCCCAGCATCTT. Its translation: CASSLALGQPQHL.

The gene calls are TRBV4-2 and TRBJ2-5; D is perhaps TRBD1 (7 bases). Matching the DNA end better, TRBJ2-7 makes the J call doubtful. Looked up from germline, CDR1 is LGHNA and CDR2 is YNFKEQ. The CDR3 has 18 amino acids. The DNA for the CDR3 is TGTGCCAGCAGCCAAGATGGAGGGGGCAGCCGAGGGTTCTACGAGCAGTACTTC. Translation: CASSQDGGGSRGFYEQYF.

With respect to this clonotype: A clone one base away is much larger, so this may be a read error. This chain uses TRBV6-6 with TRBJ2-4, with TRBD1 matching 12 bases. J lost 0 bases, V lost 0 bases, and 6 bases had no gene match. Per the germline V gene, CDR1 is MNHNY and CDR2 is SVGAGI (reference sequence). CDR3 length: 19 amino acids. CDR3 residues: CASSYSFGTGGRAKNIQYF. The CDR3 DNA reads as TGTGCCAGCAGTTACTCGTTCGGGACAGGGGGCCGAGCCAAAAACATTCAGTACTTC.

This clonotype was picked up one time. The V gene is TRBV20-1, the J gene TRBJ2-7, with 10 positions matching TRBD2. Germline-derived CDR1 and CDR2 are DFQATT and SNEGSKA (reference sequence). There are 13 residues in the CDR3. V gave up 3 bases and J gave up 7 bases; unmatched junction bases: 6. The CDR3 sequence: CSASGSGRSEQYF. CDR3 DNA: TGCAGTGCTAGCGGTAGCGGGAGGAGTGAGCAGTACTTC.

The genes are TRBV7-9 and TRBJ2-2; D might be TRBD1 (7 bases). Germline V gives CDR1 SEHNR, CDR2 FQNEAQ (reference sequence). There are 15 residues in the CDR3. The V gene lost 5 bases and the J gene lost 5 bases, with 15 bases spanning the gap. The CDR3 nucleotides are TGTGCCAGCAGCACTTACAGGGGAGGTACCGGGGAGCTGTTTTTT. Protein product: CASSTYRGGTGELFF.

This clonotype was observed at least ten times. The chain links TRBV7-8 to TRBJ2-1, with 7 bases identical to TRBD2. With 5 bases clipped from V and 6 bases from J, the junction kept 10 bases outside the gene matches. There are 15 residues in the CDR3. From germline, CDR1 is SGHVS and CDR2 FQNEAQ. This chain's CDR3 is CASSGGEGISNEQFF. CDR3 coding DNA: TGTGCCAGCAGCGGGGGGGAGGGGATCTCCAATGAGCAGTTCTTC.

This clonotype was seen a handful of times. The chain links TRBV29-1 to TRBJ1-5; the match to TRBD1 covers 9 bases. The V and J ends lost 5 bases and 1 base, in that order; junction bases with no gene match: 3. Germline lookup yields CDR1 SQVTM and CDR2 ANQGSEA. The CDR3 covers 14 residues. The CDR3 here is CSVWDRVSNQPQHF. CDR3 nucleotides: TGCAGCGTTTGGGACAGGGTAAGCAATCAGCCCCAGCATTTT.

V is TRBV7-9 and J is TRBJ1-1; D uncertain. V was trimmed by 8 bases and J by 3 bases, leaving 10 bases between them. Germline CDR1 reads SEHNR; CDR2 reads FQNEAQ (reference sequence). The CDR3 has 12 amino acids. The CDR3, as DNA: TGTGCCAGCGCGGCGGCGGACACTGAAGCTTTCTTT. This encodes CASAAADTEAFF.

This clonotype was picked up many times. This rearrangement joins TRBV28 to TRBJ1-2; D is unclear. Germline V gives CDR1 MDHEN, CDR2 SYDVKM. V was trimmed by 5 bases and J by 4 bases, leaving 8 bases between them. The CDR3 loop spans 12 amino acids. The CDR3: CASSPSPYGYTF. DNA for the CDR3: TGTGCCAGCAGTCCCAGCCCCTATGGCTACACCTTC.

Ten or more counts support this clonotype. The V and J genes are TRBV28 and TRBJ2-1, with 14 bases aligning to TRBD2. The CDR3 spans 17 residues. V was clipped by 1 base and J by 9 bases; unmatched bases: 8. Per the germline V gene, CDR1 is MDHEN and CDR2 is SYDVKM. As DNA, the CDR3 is TGTGCCAGCAGTTTATATCGGGGACTAGCGGGAGAGGTTGAGCAGTTCTTC. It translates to CASSLYRGLAGEVEQFF.

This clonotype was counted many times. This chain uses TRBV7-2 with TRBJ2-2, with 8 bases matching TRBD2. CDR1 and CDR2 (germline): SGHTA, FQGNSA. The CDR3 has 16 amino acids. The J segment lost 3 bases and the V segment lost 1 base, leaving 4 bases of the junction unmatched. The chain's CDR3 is CASSLVGRGYTGELFF. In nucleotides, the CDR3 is TGTGCCAGCAGCTTAGTCGGGAGGGGCTACACCGGGGAGCTGTTTTTT.

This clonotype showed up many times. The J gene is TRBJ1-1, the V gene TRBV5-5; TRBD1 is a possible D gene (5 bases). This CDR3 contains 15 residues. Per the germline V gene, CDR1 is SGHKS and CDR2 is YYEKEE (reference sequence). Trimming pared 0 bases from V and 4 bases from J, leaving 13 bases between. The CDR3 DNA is TGTGCCAGCAGCTTGGAGGGGATTGGGAGCACTGAAGCTTTCTTT. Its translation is CASSLEGIGSTEAFF. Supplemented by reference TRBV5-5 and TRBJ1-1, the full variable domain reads DAGVTQSPTHLIKTRGQQVTLRCSPISGHKSVSWYQQVLGQGPQFIFQYYEKEERGRGNFPDRFSARQFPNYSSELNVNALLLGDSALYLCASSLEGIGSTEAFFGQGTRLTVV.

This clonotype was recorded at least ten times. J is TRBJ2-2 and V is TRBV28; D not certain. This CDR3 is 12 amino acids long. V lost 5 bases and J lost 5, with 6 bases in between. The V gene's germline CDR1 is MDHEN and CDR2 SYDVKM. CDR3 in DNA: TGTGCCAGCAGTGAGGTAACCGGGGAGCTGTTTTTT. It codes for CASSEVTGELFF.

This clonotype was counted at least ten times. This CDR3 reads CASSPAGETGELFF. CDR3 bases: TGTGCCAGCAGCCCCGCTGGCGAAACCGGGGAGCTGTTTTTT. This chain uses TRBV28 with TRBJ2-2; D gene ambiguous. Germline values: CDR1 MDHEN, CDR2 SYDVKM. CDR3 length equals 14 residues. Trimming stripped 6 bases from V and 5 bases from J, with 13 bases between. The full variable domain, in which reference TRBV28 and TRBJ2-2 provide the parts outside the CDR3, is DVKVTQSSRYLVKRTGEKVFLECVQDMDHENMFWYRQDPGLGLRLIYFSYDVKMKEKGDIPEGYSVSREKKERFSLILESASTNQTSMYLCASSPAGETGELFFGEGSRLTVL.

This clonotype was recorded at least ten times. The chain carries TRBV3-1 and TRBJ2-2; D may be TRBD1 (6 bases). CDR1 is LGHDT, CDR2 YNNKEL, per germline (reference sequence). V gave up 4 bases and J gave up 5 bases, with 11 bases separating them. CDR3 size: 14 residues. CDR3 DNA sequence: TGTGCCAGCAGCCCGCCCACAGGGACCGGGGAGCTGTTTTTT. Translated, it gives CASSPPTGTGELFF.

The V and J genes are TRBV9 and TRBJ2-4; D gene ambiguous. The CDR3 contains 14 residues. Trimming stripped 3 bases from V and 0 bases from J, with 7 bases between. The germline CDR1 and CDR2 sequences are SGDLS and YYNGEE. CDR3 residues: CASSEGIAKNIQYF. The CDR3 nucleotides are TGTGCCAGCAGCGAAGGGATAGCCAAAAACATTCAGTACTTC.